These 21 T cell receptor beta chains came from one sample sequenced in a study of T cell changes during pregnancy in multiple sclerosis. The method was immunoSEQ multiplex PCR; TCRdb's version includes in-frame clones alone and lacks a portion of them. Altogether tens of thousands of clones are present, approximately 90% being singletons, with the ten largest covering around 0.5%. The sequencing used CD4+ T cells from peripheral blood mononuclear cells, collected in the first trimester of pregnancy. These receptors were taken from a female donor with multiple sclerosis, enrolled in a pregnancy study.

CDR3 sequence (DNA): TGCGCCAGCAGCTTGACAGACCAAGAGACCCAGTACTTC. Its translation is CASSLTDQETQYF. This chain joins TRBV5-1 and TRBJ2-5; D is unclear. Between the trimmed V and J ends, which lost 1 base and 0 bases, there was a span of 4 bases. There are 13 residues in the CDR3. Germline assignment: CDR1 SGHRS and CDR2 YFSETQ.

As DNA, the CDR3 is TGTGCCAGCTCACCTAGCGGTCCTGCCTACGAGCAGTACTTC. It specifies CASSPSGPAYEQYF. This chain links TRBV18 with TRBJ2-7, with a possible D match to TRBD2 (6 bases). With 3 bases removed from V and 2 bases from J, the gap between germline ends came to 11 bases. The CDR3 totals 14 residues. Germline assignment: CDR1 KGHSH and CDR2 LQKENI.

The V and J genes are TRBV29-1 and TRBJ2-7, with 13 bases lining up with TRBD2. J gave up 7 bases and V 4 bases, and 22 bases lay outside the gene matches. The germline V gene encodes CDR1 SQVTM and CDR2 ANQGSEA. The length of the CDR3 is 19 residues. The CDR3: CSVAGGGLAGTWYEEEQYF. For the CDR3, the DNA is TGCAGCGTTGCGGGAGGGGGACTAGCGGGGACCTGGTACGAGGAAGAGCAGTACTTC.

For the CDR3, the DNA is TGTGCCAGTAGTATTCACAAGCAGCCCCAGCATTTT. It codes for CASSIHKQPQHF. The rearrangement uses TRBV19 and TRBJ1-5; D is unclear. The length of the CDR3 is 12 residues. V was pared by 3 bases and J by 7 bases, with 7 bases between. Germline CDR1 is LNHDA and CDR2 is SQIVND (reference sequence).

The V and J genes are TRBV7-9 and TRBJ1-1; D perhaps matches TRBD1 (6 bases). Germline CDR1 reads SEHNR; CDR2 reads FQNEAQ (reference sequence). The CDR3 totals 14 residues. V was shortened by 1 base and J by 0 bases, with 6 bases between the two germline ends. CDR3 residues: CASSLGTVNTEAFF. CDR3 coding DNA: TGTGCCAGCAGCTTAGGGACAGTGAACACTGAAGCTTTCTTT.

Points on this clone: Other DNA sequences in this specimen translate into the identical CDR3. The J gene is TRBJ2-3, the V gene TRBV6-5; D not resolved. CDR1 is MNHEY and CDR2 is SVGAGI in the germline V gene. The germline V and J ends were trimmed by 5 bases and 4 bases, with 7 bases remaining between them. This CDR3 contains 12 residues. The CDR3 DNA is TGTGCCAGCAGTCCTAACTCAGATACGCAGTATTTT. Translating gives CASSPNSDTQYF.

The CDR3 sequence: CASSDWTSNKNEQFF. Written as DNA, the CDR3 is TGCGCCAGCAGTGACTGGACTAGCAACAAAAATGAGCAGTTCTTC. The rearrangement links TRBV10-1 to TRBJ2-1; 8 bases are shared with TRBD2. The CDR3 consists of 15 residues. Trimming removed 3 bases from V and 7 bases from J; junction bases left unmatched: 8. The V gene's germline CDR1 is WNHNN and CDR2 SYGVQD (reference sequence).

A single count supports this clone. The chain uses TRBV28 and TRBJ2-3, with TRBD2 identical over 9 bases. Unmatched junction bases numbered 5, after V lost 2 bases and J lost 2 bases. From germline, CDR1 is MDHEN and CDR2 SYDVKM. CDR3 size: 16 residues. In DNA form, the CDR3 reads TGTGCCAGCAGTTTACGAAGCGGGAGGACCACAGATACGCAGTATTTT. Amino acid sequence: CASSLRSGRTTDTQYF.

The J gene is TRBJ1-1, the V gene TRBV5-1, with a possible D match to TRBD1 (6 bases). Trimming shortened V by 4 bases and J by 0 bases, and 16 bases separated the two germline ends. Germline-derived CDR1 and CDR2 are SGHRS and YFSETQ. The CDR3 loop spans 16 amino acids. The CDR3: CASSVLTGQLNTEAFF. The DNA for the CDR3 is TGCGCCAGCAGCGTCCTGACAGGCCAGTTGAACACTGAAGCTTTCTTT.

The chain carries TRBV4-1 and TRBJ1-5, with a possible D match to TRBD1 (5 bases). CDR3 length: 16 residues. In germline, CDR1 is MGHRA, CDR2 YSYEKL. The V and J ends lost 0 bases and 6 bases respectively, with 15 bases between them. The CDR3 DNA follows: TGCGCCAGCAGCCAAGATTGGGGCTCAGGTCTTCAGCCCCAGCATTTT. Residues: CASSQDWGSGLQPQHF.

Concerning this clone itself: Sequence at one end of the junction differs from germline and may be a read error. The chain uses TRBV2 and TRBJ2-5; D uncertain. There are 13 residues in the CDR3. Germline CDR1 SNHLY, CDR2 FYNNEI. The CDR3 DNA sequence: TGTGCCTGCAGGTTGTTAACCGACAAGACCCAGTACTTC. This encodes CACRLLTDKTQYF.

The V call is TRBV11-1, the J call TRBJ1-2, with D perhaps matching TRBD1 (5 bases). CDR3 length equals 12 residues. V shed 5 bases and J shed 7 bases, with 11 bases lying between them. The V gene's germline CDR1 is SGHAT and CDR2 FQDESV (reference sequence). The CDR3 reads CASSMEGSGYTF. The DNA for the CDR3 is TGTGCCAGCAGCATGGAGGGGAGTGGCTACACCTTC.

The table lists this clone with a few counts. V is TRBV2 and J is TRBJ1-1; 7 bases align to TRBD1. CDR1 is SNHLY and CDR2 is FYNNEI in the germline V gene. CDR3 length: 14 amino acids. With V trimmed by 4 bases and J by 8 bases, 10 bases remained unmatched. CDR3 sequence reads: CASSVAGGPGEAFF. The CDR3 DNA reads TGTGCCAGCAGTGTTGCAGGGGGGCCAGGGGAAGCTTTCTTT.

The chain has TRBV25-1 and TRBJ1-6, with D possibly TRBD1 on 5 matching bases. CDR3 length: 13 amino acids. The germline V gene has CDR1 MGHDK and CDR2 SYGVNS. Trimming left V 3 bases short and J 13 bases short, with 13 bases between. Here the CDR3 reads CASSESTGSPLHF. The DNA for the CDR3 is TGTGCCAGCAGTGAGTCAACAGGATCCCCCCTCCACTTT.

The V gene is TRBV4-1, the J gene TRBJ2-5; a possible D gene is TRBD1 (6 bases). The CDR3 runs 15 residues. Trimming cost V 4 bases and J 2 bases, with 14 bases left between them. CDR1 MGHRA and CDR2 YSYEKL come from the germline V gene. As DNA, the CDR3 is TGCGCCAGCAGCCCCGGACAGATACATCAAGAGACCCAGTACTTC. Its protein product is CASSPGQIHQETQYF.

J is TRBJ1-3 and V is TRBV15; the D is unclear. The CDR3 spans 15 residues. V lost 5 bases and J lost 0, with 11 bases in between. Germline-derived CDR1 and CDR2 are LNHNV and YYDKDF (reference sequence). The CDR3 DNA reads TGTGCCACCAGCGATCTATTGAGCTCTGGAAACACCATATATTTT. Amino acids: CATSDLLSSGNTIYF.

The chain couples TRBV18 to TRBJ2-3, with D perhaps matching TRBD2 (6 bases). Germline V lookup: CDR1 KGHSH, CDR2 LQKENI. V dropped 6 bases and J dropped 10 bases, with 20 bases sitting between them. The CDR3 length is 14 residues. The CDR3 DNA reads as TGTGCCAGCTCCCCAAACTCGGGAGCAGAGGCGCAGTATTTT. Its translation is CASSPNSGAEAQYF.

The V and J genes are TRBV11-3 and TRBJ2-5; 7 bases fit TRBD1. CDR3 size: 14 residues. V was pared by 5 bases and J by 2 bases, with 5 bases of the junction left unmatched. Germline V CDR1 and CDR2: SGHNT, YENEEA. CDR3: CASSPRTGQETQYF. For the CDR3, the DNA is TGTGCCAGCAGCCCTAGGACAGGACAAGAGACCCAGTACTTC.

The chain combines TRBV6-5 with TRBJ2-5; the D gene is possibly TRBD2 (5 bases). In germline, CDR1 is MNHEY, CDR2 SVGAGI. V was cut by 2 bases and J by 2 bases, with 9 bases left in between. The CDR3 loop spans 14 amino acids. The DNA of the CDR3 is TGTGCCAGCAGTTACAATAGCGCGCAAGAGACCCAGTACTTC. Protein sequence: CASSYNSAQETQYF.

This chain joins TRBV5-1 and TRBJ1-1; D remains unclear. The germline V gene encodes CDR1 SGHRS and CDR2 YFSETQ. The CDR3 extends over 14 amino acids. Trimming shortened V by 4 bases and J by 1 base, and 11 bases separated the two germline ends. The CDR3 bases are TGCGCCAGCAGCCCGCGACCAGGGAACACTGAAGCTTTCTTT. This sequence encodes CASSPRPGNTEAFF.

The chain is built from TRBV7-9 and TRBJ1-3; D gene ambiguous. Trimming removed 1 base at V and 0 bases at J, with 7 bases between. The CDR3 runs 15 residues. Per the germline V gene, CDR1 is SEHNR and CDR2 is FQNEAQ (reference sequence). The CDR3 nucleotides read TGTGCCAGCAGCTTAGACAGCTTCTCTGGAAACACCATATATTTT. Amino acids: CASSLDSFSGNTIYF.